This TCR beta chain was obtained from a study of cytomegalovirus exposure and HLA in healthy donors. The study's findings and limits: The classifier reportedly diagnosed cytomegalovirus status with high specificity and sensitivity. An analysis that came later showed most CMV-associated TCR beta chains appearing HLA-restricted.

Both 60 Vbeta primers and 13 Jbeta primers went into the PCR. Only in-frame clones appear in the TCRdb table, and some are missing; sequencing was by immunoSEQ multiplex PCR. The sample holds roughly 180,000 clones, 65% to 85% seen once. To note about this clone: Its matching antigen is unknown.

CDR1 and CDR2 from the germline V gene are SGHNT and YYREEE (reference sequence). This CDR3 spans 13 amino acids. V lost 0 bases and J 6 bases, leaving 9 bases between the germline ends. Sequenced sample: PBMCs. The gene calls are TRBV5-4 and TRBJ1-2; no clear D gene. The TCR comes from a woman in her 50s in good health and CMV-seropositive. DNA of the CDR3: TGTGCCAGCAGCTTGGCGGGGATGAATGGCTACACCTTC. Amino acid sequence: CASSLAGMNGYTF.